The clone carrying this T cell receptor beta chain was counted between two and nine times. Its antigen is unidentified. These data belong to a study of cytomegalovirus exposure and HLA in healthy donors. About the research overall: Unique TCRs numbering roughly 85 million, obtained from HLA-typed donors, made up an early data release. The study's findings and limits: Across HLA loci, a later analysis found differing TCR association rates, with DRB1 most and HLA-C fewest. More clonal expansion characterized HLA-associated TCR beta chains than equally common others in a later analysis.

Nominal health characterized the donors when sampled, though unrecorded immune exposures were likely. PCR amplification relied on 60 Vbeta primers (plus 13 Jbeta primers). The repertoire was sequenced with immunoSEQ multiplex PCR; TCRdb's copy has only in-frame clones and lacks some. In the table there are 93,000 or so clones, 75% to 85% of which are singletons. This receptor was obtained from a young woman in good health and CMV-seropositive. Sequencing used PBMCs.

CDR3 in amino acids: CASSLSYNYGYTF. CDR3 nucleotides: TGTGCCAGCAGTTTGAGTTATAACTATGGCTACACCTTC. This chain joins TRBV28 and TRBJ1-2; D unresolved. V dropped 3 bases and J dropped 1 base, with 6 bases sitting between them. The CDR3 consists of 13 residues. Germline V CDR1 and CDR2: MDHEN, SYDVKM.